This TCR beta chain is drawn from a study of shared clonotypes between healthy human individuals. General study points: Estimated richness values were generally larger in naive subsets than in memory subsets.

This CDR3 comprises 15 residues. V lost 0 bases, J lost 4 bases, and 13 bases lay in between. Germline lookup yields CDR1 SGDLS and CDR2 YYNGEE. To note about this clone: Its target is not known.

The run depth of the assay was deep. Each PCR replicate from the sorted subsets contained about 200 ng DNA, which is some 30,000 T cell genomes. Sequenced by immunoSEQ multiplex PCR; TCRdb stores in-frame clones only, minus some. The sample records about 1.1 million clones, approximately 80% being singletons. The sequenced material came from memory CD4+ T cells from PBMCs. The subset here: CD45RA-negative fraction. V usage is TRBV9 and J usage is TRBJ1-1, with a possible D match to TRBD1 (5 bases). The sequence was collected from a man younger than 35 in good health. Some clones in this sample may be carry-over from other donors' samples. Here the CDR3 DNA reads TGTGCCAGCAGCGTAGGATCTTCGGGGGTCACTGAAGCTTTCTTT. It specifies CASSVGSSGVTEAFF.